The rows below give T cell receptor beta chains drawn from one sample of a study of shared clonotypes between healthy human individuals. Generated by immunoSEQ multiplex PCR, the TCRdb table keeps only in-frame clones and is missing some. Of fewer than 1.4 million clones listed, approximately 78% are singletons. The sample taken for sequencing was memory CD4+ T cells from PBMCs. The source of these receptors is a man between 18 and 35 years old in good health. Some clones in this sample may be carry-over from other donors' samples. The conserved cysteine and the conserved F or W are not part of the CDR3 here.

V gene	CDR3 length	J gene	CDR3 protein
TRBV28	13	TRBJ2-3	ASKGVAGGTDTQY
TRBV6-1	11	TRBJ1-2	ASSGQGDYGYT
TRBV18	17	TRBJ2-7	ASSPFGLAGGSRSYEQY
TRBV7-3	13	TRBJ2-1	ASSPGTSVRNEQF
TRBV28	11	TRBJ2-3	ATQGARTDTQY
TRBV18	12	TRBJ1-1	ASSVISQNTEAF
TRBV11-3	16	TRBJ1-4	ASSPRGQGLLRGEKLF
TRBV4-3	15	TRBJ2-7	ATSAVLPGDSWVEQY
TRBV2	14	TRBJ2-2	ASTPGGGAPTGELF
TRBV28	13	TRBJ1-1	ASSVPGSMNTEAF
TRBV9	11	TRBJ2-3	ASRAEGPDTQY
TRBV9	13	TRBJ2-2	ASSVDTSPTGELF
TRBV2	16	TRBJ2-4	ASSELRVDFLAKNIQY
TRBV11-2	13	TRBJ2-1	ASSPGLLSYNEQF
TRBV4-3	14	TRBJ2-5	ASSQSGTSGQETQY
TRBV29-1	9	TRBJ1-1	SVAGSPGAF
TRBV6-5	12	TRBJ2-3	ASSNRASTDTQY
TRBV5-1	13	TRBJ2-5	ASSNGQGRLETQY
TRBV28	12	TRBJ2-5	ASHEPGSQETQY
TRBV6-1	14	TRBJ2-7	ASSEARGRIAYEQY
TRBV7-3	13	TRBJ2-7	ASSRASGPSYEQY
TRBV5-4	12	TRBJ2-5	ASSLRDSRETQY
TRBV5-4	13	TRBJ2-3	ASSAGPRGTDTQY
TRBV25-1	11	TRBJ2-1	ASSERSVNEQF
TRBV5-1	13	TRBJ1-3	ASSFGDASGNTIY
TRBV25-1	12	TRBJ1-1	ASSELHRDTEAF
TRBV7-2	14	TRBJ2-1	ASSARTGGLNNEQF
TRBV5-8	12	TRBJ1-2	ASSLVLGVYGYT
TRBV27	14	TRBJ2-7	ASSLSVAVRSYEQY
TRBV5-1	12	TRBJ1-2	ASSSGQTFYGYT
TRBV11-1	13	TRBJ2-2	ASSSLAGDNGELF
TRBV7-2	13	TRBJ2-7	ASSLAWESAYEQY
TRBV7-3	12	TRBJ2-2	ASSLSGPPGELF
TRBV5-1	16	TRBJ2-2	ASSLAVLAGGATGELF
TRBV10-3	12	TRBJ1-1	AISSGLTNTEAF
TRBV2	14	TRBJ2-6	ASSTTGQSGANVLT
TRBV5-4	14	TRBJ1-1	ASSTRTGGVNTEAF
TRBV4-2	10	TRBJ2-7	ASSQSSYEQY
TRBV19	11	TRBJ2-5	ASSIQPQETQY
TRBV10-3	14	TRBJ1-5	AISESVGLFNQPQH
TRBV5-1	14	TRBJ2-3	ASSLDSGGPTDTQY
TRBV19	11	TRBJ1-1	ASSPDRATEAF
TRBV7-3	14	TRBJ2-2	ASSLQAGGRTGELF
TRBV14	14	TRBJ2-7	ASSLLRDRSHYEQY
TRBV2	13	TRBJ2-5	ASSLQGVFQETQY
TRBV9	12	TRBJ1-1	ASSLTPMNTEAF
TRBV7-2	12	TRBJ2-7	ASSLAGYAYEQY
TRBV13	11	TRBJ1-2	ASSSRKVSGYT
TRBV11-2	11	TRBJ1-5	ASSLDPWQPQH
TRBV18	15	TRBJ1-4	ASSTGQGVSTNEKLF
TRBV9	14	TRBJ2-3	ASSVKGNPDTDTQY
TRBV2	12	TRBJ1-1	ASRAGQRGAEAF
TRBV27	14	TRBJ2-7	ASTRRLAGALGEQY
TRBV28	14	TRBJ2-7	ASSLPSGRPSYEQY
TRBV4-2	12	TRBJ1-1	ASSQGAGNTEAF
TRBV6-6	12	TRBJ1-5	ASSYSRGDQPQH
TRBV5-1	15	TRBJ2-6	ASSLLGQTSGANVLT
TRBV20-1	9	TRBJ1-2	SAQINYGYT
TRBV4-1	14	TRBJ2-3	ASSQGRDRGADTQY
TRBV2	10	TRBJ2-1	ASSRDYNEQF